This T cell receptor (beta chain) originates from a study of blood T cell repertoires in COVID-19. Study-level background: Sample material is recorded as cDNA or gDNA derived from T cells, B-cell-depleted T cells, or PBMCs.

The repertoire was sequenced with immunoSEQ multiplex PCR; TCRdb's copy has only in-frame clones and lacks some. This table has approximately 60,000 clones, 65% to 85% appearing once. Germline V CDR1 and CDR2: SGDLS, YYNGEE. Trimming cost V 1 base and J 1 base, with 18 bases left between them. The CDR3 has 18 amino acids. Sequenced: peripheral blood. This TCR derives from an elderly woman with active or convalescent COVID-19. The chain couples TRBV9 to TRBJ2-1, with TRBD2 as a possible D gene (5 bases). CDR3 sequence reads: CASSVSPESSLSYNEQFF. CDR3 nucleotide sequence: TGTGCCAGCAGCGTATCCCCGGAGTCTAGCCTATCCTACAATGAGCAGTTCTTC. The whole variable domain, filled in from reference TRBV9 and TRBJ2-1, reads DSGVTQTPKHLITATGQRVTLRCSPRSGDLSVYWYQQSLDQGLQFLIQYYNGEERAKGNILERFSAQQFPDLHSELNLSSLELGDSALYFCASSVSPESSLSYNEQFFGPGTRLTVL.